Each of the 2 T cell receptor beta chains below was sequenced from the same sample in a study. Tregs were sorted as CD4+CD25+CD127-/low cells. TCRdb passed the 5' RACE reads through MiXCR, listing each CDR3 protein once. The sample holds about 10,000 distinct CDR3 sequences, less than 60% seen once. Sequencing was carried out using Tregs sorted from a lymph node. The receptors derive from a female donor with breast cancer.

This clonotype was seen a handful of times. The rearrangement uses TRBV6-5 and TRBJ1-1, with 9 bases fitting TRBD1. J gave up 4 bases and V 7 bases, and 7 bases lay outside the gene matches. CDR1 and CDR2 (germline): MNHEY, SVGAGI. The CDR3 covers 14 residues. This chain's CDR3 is CASILQGASTEAFF. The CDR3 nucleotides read TGTGCCAGCATTTTACAGGGGGCGAGCACTGAAGCTTTCTTT.

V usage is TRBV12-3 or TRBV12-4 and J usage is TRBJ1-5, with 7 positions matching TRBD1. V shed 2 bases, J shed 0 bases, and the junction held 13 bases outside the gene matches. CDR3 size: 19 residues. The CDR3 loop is CASSLPPETGPYSNQPQHF. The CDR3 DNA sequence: TGTGCCAGCAGTTTACCCCCTGAGACAGGGCCTTATAGCAATCAGCCCCAGCATTTT.